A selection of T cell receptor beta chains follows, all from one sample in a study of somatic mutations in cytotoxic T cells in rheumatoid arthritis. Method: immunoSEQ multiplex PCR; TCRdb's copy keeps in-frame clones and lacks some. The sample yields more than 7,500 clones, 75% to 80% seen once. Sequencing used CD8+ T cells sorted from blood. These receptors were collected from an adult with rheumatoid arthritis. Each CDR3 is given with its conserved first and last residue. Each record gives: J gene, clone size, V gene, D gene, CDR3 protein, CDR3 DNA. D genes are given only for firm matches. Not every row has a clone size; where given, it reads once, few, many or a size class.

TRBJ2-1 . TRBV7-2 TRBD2 CASSRLTGGLHNEQFF TGTGCCAGCAGCCGACTAACGGGGGGGCTTCACAATGAGCAGTTCTTC
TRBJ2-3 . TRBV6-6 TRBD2 CASIAGGSDTQYF TGTGCCAGCATCGCGGGGGGATCAGATACGCAGTATTTT
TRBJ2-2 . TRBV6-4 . CASSDGALNTGELFF TGTGCCAGCAGTGACGGGGCATTGAACACCGGGGAGCTGTTTTTT
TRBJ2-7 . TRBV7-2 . CASADPFTARVYEQYF TGTGCCAGCGCGGATCCGTTTACCGCAAGAGTTTACGAGCAGTACTTC
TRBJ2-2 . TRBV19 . CASSISGTGELFF TGTGCCAGTAGTATATCAGGGACCGGGGAGCTGTTTTTT
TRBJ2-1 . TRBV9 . CASSTQGGSSYNEQFF TGTGCCAGCAGCACTCAAGGAGGGAGCTCCTACAATGAGCAGTTCTTC
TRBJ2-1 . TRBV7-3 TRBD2 CASSPGLADEQFF TGTGCCAGCAGCCCTGGACTAGCCGATGAGCAGTTCTTC
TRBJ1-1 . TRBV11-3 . CASSLAGLNTEAFF TGTGCCAGCAGCTTAGCGGGGTTGAACACTGAAGCTTTCTTT
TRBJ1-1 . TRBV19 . CASSMAGEDFF TGTGCCAGTAGTATGGCGGGGGAGGATTTCTTT
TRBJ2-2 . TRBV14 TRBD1 CASSRTGGRVDTGELFF TGTGCCAGCAGCCGGACAGGGGGCCGTGTGGACACCGGGGAGCTGTTTTTT
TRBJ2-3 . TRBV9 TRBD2 CASSRSGGSTDTQYF TGTGCCAGCAGCAGAAGCGGGGGTAGCACAGATACGCAGTATTTT
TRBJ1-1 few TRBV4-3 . CASSQGQGTDTEAFF TGCGCCAGCAGCCAAGGCCAGGGGACGGACACTGAAGCTTTCTTT
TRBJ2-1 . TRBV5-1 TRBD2 CASSGGRGGDNEQFF TGCGCCAGCAGCGGGGGTCGGGGAGGGGATAATGAGCAGTTCTTC
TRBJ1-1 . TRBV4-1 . CASSQDPSGNTEAFF TGCGCCAGCAGCCAAGATCCATCGGGGAACACTGAAGCTTTCTTT
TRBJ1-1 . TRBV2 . CASKGPEAFF TGTGCCAGCAAAGGGCCTGAAGCTTTCTTT
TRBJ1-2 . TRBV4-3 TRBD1 CASSQTPGQGSSYGYTF TGCGCCAGCAGCCAAACACCGGGACAGGGGTCCTCCTATGGCTACACCTTC
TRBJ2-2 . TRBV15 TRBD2 CATSSSPGLAGGAGELFF TGTGCCACCAGCAGTTCTCCGGGACTAGCGGGAGGTGCCGGGGAGCTGTTTTTT
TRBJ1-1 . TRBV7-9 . CASSLNGVSTEAFF TGTGCCAGCAGCTTGAATGGGGTTAGCACTGAAGCTTTCTTT